The source of this T cell receptor (beta chain) is a study of regulatory T cells in long-lasting Graves disease. Study background: The antithyroid drugs taken by newly diagnosed Graves' patients had been used for under 3 months.

The TCR beta library used iRepertoire HTBI primers with Arm-PCR amplification of CDR3. In TCRdb, the multiplex PCR reads were re-called with MiXCR into one record per CDR3 protein. The sample carries approximately 540,000 distinct CDR3 sequences, 12% recorded once. This clonotype appeared many times. What it binds is not known. This CDR3 is built from 12 residues. Germline V gives CDR1 KGHSH, CDR2 LQKENI. Trimming removed 2 bases at V and 5 bases at J, with 7 bases between. Study results and limitations: Sampling was limited to peripheral blood rather than thyroid tissue.

Time point denoted: newly diagnosed GD, antithyroid drugs for less than 3 months. Construction of the TCR library relied on RNA isolated from PBMCs. Graves' disease diagnosis was established per American Thyroid Association guidelines. The same data also contributed to another study, on T cells in Graves' hyperthyroidism and ophthalmopathy. That publication notes: Patients were excluded for uncontrolled infection, other autoimmune disease, pregnancy or lactation.

The clonotype was recovered from a woman aged 25 to 39 with Graves disease. The chain couples TRBV18 to TRBJ2-7; the D is unclear. Sample: peripheral blood mononuclear cells (PBMCs), taken at new diagnosis, from a patient treated with antithyroid drugs. The CDR3 spells CASSPERDEQYF. CDR3 in DNA: TGTGCCAGCTCACCAGAAAGGGACGAGCAGTACTTC.